The source of this T cell receptor beta chain is a study of Ad26.COV2.S vaccination and SARS-CoV-2 variants. As for treatment: some 20 received Ad26.COV2.S at low or high dose, single or two shots; roughly five received placebo; per-sample allocation not given. Each sample was drawn 63 days after the first injection (of vaccine or placebo). TCRdb's copy holds only in-frame clones and misses some; the assay was immunoSEQ multiplex PCR. This table has approximately 350,000 clones, about nine tenths appearing once. The source is a person between 18 and 60 years old who received the Ad26.COV2.S COVID-19 vaccine or a placebo. This specimen consisted of peripheral blood, obtained in a trial of Ad26.COV2.S vaccine versus placebo.

The CDR3 DNA sequence: TGTGCCAGTAGTATAGGACTATACAATGAGCAGTTCTTC. Protein product: CASSIGLYNEQFF. The chain couples TRBV19 to TRBJ2-1, with D tentatively TRBD2 (5 bases). This CDR3 is 13 amino acids long. Germline V gene sequence: CDR1 LNHDA, CDR2 SQIVND (reference sequence). The V end was cut by 1 base, the J end by 4 bases, with 5 bases between.